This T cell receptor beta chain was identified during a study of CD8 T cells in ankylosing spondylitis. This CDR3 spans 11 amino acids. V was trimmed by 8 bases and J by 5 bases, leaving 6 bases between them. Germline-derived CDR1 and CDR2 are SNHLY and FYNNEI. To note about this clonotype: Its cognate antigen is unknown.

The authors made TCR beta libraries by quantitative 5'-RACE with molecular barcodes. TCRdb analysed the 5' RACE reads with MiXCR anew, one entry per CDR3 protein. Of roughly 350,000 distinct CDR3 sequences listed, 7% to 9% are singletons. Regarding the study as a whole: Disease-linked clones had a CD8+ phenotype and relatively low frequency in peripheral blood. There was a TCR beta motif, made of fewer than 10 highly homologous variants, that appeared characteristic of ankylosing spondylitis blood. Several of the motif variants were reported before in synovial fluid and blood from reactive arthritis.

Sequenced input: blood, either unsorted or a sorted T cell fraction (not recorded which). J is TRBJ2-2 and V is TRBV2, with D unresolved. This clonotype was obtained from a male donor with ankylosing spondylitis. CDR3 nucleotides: TGTGCCAGCCTAGAGACCGGGGAGCTGTTTTTT. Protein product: CASLETGELFF.